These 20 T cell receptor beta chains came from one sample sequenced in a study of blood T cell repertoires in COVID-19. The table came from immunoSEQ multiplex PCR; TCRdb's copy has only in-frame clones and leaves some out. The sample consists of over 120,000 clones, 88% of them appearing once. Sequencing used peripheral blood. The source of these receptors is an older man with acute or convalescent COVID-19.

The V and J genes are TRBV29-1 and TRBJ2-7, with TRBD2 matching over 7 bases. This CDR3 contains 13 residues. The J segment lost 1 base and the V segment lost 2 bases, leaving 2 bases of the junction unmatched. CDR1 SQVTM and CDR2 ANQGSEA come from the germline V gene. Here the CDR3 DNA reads TGCAGCGTTGAACTAGCGGCTTCCTACGAGCAGTACTTC. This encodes CSVELAASYEQYF.

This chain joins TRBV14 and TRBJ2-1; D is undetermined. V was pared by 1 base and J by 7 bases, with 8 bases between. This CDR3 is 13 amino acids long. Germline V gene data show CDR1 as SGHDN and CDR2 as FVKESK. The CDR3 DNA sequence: TGTGCCAGCAGCCAAGGGCGGAAGAATGAGCAGTTCTTC. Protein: CASSQGRKNEQFF. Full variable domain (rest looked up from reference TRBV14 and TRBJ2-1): EAGVTQFPSHSVIEKGQTVTLRCDPISGHDNLYWYRRVMGKEIKFLLHFVKESKQDESGMPNNRFLAERTGGTYSTLKVQPAELEDSGVYFCASSQGRKNEQFFGPGTRLTVL.

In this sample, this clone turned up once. CDR3 in DNA: TGCGCCAGCAGCGCGGACAGTAATAATGAAAAACTGTTTTTT. This translates into CASSADSNNEKLFF. J is TRBJ1-4 and V is TRBV5-1; D might be TRBD1 (6 bases). Germline CDR1 SGHRS, CDR2 YFSETQ. Trimming removed 4 bases at V and 4 bases at J, with 11 bases between. The CDR3 covers 14 residues.

The CDR3 DNA reads as TGTGCCAGTAGTAGGGACAGGGGTAATAATGAAAAACTGTTTTTT. Translation: CASSRDRGNNEKLFF. The chain uses TRBV19 and TRBJ1-4; TRBD1 matches 10 bases. This CDR3 spans 15 amino acids. In germline, CDR1 is LNHDA, CDR2 SQIVND (reference sequence). V was pared by 4 bases and J by 4 bases, with 3 bases of the junction left unmatched.

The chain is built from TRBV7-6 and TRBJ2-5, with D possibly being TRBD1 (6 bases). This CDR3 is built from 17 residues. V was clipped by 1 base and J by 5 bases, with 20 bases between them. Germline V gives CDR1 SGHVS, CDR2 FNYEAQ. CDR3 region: CASSLGIGGSKGETQYF. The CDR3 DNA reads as TGTGCCAGCAGCTTAGGAATAGGGGGATCAAAAGGGGAGACCCAGTACTTC.

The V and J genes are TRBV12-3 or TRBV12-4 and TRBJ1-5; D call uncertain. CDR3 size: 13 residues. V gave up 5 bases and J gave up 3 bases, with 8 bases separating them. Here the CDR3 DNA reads TGTGCCAGCAGTCCACAAACCAATCAGCCCCAGCATTTT. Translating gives CASSPQTNQPQHF.

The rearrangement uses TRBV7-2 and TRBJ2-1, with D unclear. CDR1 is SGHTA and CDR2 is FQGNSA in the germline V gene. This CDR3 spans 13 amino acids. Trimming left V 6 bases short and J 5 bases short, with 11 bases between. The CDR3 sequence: CASRLTLNNEQFF. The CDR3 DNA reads TGTGCCAGCAGGCTAACCCTTAACAATGAGCAGTTCTTC.

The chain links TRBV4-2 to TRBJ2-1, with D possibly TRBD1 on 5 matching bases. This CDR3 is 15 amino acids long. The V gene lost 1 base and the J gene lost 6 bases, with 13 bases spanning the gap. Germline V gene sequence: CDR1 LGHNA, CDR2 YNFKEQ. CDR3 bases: TGTGCCAGCAGCCAAGGACAGACAGTACTCAATGAGCAGTTCTTC. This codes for CASSQGQTVLNEQFF.

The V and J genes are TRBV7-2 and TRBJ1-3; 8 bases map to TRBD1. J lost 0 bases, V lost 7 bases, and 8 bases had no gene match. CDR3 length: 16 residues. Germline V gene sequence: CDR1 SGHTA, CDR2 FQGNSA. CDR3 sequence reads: CASNLRQGNSGNTIYF. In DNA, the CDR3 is TGTGCCAGCAATCTAAGACAGGGGAACTCTGGAAACACCATATATTTT.

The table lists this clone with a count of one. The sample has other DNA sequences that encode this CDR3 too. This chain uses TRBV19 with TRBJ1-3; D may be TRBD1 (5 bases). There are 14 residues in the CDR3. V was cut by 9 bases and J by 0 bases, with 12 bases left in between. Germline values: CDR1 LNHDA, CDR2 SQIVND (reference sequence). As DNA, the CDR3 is TGTGCCAGCAGTGCCCAGGGCTCTGGAAACACCATATATTTT. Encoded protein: CASSAQGSGNTIYF.

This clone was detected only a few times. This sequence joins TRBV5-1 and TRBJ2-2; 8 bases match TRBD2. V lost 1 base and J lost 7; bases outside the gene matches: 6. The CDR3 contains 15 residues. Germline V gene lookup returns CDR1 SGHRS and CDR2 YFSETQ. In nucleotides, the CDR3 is TGCGCCAGCAGCTTGCGAGCGGGGGCGAGCGGGGAGCTGTTTTTT. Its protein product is CASSLRAGASGELFF.

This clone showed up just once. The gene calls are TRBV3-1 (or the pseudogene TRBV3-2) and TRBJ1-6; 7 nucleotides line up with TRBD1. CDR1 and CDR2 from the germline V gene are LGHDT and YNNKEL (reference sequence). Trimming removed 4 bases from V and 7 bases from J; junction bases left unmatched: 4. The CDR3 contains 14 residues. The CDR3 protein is CASSLGTENSPLHF. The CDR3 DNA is TGTGCCAGCAGCCTGGGGACAGAGAATTCACCCCTCCACTTT.

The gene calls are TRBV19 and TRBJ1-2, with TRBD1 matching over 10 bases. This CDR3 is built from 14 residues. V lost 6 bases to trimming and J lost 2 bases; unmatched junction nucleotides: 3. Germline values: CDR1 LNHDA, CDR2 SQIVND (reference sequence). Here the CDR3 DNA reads TGTGCCAGTAGGGAGACAGGGGGCAACTATGGCTACACCTTC. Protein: CASRETGGNYGYTF.

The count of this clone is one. CDR3 bases: TGTGCCAGCAGTTACGAGGGCACCGGGGAGCTGTTTTTT. It translates to CASSYEGTGELFF. This chain joins TRBV6-5 and TRBJ2-2; TRBD2 is a possible D gene (5 bases). The CDR3 totals 13 residues. Germline CDR1 reads MNHEY; CDR2 reads SVGAGI. Trimming shortened V by 2 bases and J by 4 bases, and 5 bases separated the two germline ends.

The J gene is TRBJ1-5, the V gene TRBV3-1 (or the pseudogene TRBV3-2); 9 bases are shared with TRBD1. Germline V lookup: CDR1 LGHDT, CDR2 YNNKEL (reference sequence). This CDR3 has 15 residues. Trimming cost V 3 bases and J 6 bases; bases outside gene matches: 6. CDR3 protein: CASSHGQGLGQPQHF. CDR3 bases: TGTGCCAGCAGCCATGGACAGGGGTTGGGTCAGCCCCAGCATTTT.

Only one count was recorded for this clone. CDR3 nucleotide sequence: TGTGCCAGCAGCTACCGGACAGGGAAGGGGCACACTGAAGCTTTCTTT. Amino acid sequence: CASSYRTGKGHTEAFF. The gene calls are TRBV7-9 and TRBJ1-1; 8 nucleotides agree with TRBD1. V was clipped by 4 bases and J by 3 bases; unmatched bases: 10. The CDR3 has 16 amino acids. In germline, CDR1 is SEHNR, CDR2 FQNEAQ (reference sequence).

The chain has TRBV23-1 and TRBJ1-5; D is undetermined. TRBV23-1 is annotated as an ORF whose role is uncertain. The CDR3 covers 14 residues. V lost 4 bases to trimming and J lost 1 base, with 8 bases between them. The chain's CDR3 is CASSPRKSNQPQHF. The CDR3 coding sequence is TGCGCCAGCAGTCCCAGGAAAAGCAATCAGCCCCAGCATTTT.

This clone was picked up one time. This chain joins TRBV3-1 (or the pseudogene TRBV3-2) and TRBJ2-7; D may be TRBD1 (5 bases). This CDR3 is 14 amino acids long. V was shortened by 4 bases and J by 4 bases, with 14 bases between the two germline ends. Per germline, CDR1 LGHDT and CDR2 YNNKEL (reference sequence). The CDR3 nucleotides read TGTGCCAGCAGCCCCCGGCAGGGTCAATACGAGCAGTACTTC. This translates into CASSPRQGQYEQYF.

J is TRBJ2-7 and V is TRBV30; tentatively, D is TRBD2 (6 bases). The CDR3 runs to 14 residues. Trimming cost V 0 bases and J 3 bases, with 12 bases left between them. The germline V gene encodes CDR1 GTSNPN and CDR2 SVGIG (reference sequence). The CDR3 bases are TGTGCCTGGAGTGTTGGGGGAGGCGGCTACGAGCAGTACTTC. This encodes CAWSVGGGGYEQYF.

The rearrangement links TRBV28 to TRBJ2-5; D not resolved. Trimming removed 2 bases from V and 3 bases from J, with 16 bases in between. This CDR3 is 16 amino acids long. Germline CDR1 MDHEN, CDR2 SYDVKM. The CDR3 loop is CASSLEVAEWKETQYF. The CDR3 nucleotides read TGTGCCAGCAGTTTAGAAGTAGCCGAATGGAAAGAGACCCAGTACTTC.